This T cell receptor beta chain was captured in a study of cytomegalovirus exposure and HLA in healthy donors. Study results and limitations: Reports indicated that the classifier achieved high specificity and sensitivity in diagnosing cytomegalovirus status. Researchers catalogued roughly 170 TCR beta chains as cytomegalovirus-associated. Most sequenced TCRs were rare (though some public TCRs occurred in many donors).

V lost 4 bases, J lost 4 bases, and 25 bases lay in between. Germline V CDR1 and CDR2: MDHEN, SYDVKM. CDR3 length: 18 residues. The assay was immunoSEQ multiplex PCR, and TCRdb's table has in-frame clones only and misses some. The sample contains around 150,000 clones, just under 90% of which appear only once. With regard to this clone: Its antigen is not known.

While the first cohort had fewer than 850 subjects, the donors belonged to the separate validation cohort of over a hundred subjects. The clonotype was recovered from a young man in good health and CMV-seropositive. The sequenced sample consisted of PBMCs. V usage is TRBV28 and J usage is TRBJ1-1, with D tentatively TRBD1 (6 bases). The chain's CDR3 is CASSSRVLEITGFTEAFF. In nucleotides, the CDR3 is TGTGCCAGCAGTTCCCGAGTTTTGGAAATTACAGGGTTCACTGAAGCTTTCTTT.